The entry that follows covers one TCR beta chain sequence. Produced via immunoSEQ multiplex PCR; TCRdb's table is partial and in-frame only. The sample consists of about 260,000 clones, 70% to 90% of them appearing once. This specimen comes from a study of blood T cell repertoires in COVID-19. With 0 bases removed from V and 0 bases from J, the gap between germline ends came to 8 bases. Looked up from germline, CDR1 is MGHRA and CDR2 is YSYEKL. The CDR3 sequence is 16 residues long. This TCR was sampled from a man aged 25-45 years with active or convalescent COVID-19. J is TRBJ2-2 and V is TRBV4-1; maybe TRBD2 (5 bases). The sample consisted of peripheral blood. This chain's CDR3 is CASSQEGLTNTGELFF. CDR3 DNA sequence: TGCGCCAGCAGCCAAGAAGGACTGACGAACACCGGGGAGCTGTTTTTT.